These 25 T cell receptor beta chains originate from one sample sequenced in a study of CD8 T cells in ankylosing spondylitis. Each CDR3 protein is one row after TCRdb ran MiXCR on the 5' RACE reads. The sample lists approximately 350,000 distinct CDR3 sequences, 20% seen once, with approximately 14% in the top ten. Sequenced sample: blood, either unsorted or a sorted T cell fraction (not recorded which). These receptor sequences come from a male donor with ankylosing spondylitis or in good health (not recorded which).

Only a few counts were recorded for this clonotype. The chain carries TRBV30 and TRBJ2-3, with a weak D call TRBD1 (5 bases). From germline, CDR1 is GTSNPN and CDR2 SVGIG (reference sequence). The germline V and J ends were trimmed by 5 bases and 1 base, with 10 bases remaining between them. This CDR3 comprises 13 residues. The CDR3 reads CAWDRQGTDTQYF. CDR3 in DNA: TGTGCCTGGGACAGACAAGGCACAGATACGCAGTATTTT.

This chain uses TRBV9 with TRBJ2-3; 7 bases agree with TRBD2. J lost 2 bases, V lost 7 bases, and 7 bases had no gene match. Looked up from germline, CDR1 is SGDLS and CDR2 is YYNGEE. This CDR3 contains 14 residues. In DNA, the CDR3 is TGTGCCAGCGCCGGGACTACAAACACAGATACGCAGTATTTT. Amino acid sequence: CASAGTTNTDTQYF.

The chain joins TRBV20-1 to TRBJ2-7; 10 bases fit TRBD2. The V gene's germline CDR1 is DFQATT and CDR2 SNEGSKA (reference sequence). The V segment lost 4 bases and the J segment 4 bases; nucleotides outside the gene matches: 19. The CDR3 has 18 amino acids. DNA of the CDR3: TGCAGTGCTAAGGCTGGAGGGGGTCCTAGCGGGGGCCTATACGAGCAGTACTTC. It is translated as CSAKAGGGPSGGLYEQYF.

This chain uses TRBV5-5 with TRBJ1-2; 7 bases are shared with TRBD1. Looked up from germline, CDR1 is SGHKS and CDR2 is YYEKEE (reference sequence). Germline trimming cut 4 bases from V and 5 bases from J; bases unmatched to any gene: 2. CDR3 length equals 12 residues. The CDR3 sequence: CASSRDSYGYTF. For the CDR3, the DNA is TGTGCCAGCAGCCGGGACAGTTATGGCTACACCTTC.

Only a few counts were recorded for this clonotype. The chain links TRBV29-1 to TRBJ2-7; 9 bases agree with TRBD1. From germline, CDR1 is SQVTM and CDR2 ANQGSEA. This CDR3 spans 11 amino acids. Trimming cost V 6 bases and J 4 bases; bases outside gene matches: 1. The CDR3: CSVGTGYEQYF. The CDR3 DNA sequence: TGCAGCGTGGGGACAGGGTACGAGCAGTACTTC.

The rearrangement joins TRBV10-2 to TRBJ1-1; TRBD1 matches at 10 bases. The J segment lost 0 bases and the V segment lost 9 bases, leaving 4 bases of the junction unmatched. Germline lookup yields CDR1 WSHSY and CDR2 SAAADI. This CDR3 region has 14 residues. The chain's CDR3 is CASRDRGLNTEAFF. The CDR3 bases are TGCGCCAGTCGGGACAGGGGTTTGAACACTGAAGCTTTCTTT.

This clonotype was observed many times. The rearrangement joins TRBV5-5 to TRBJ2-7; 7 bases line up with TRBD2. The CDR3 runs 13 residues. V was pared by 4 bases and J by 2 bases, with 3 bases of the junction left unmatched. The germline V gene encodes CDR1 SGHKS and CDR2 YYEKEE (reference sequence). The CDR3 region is CASSVGLAYEQYF. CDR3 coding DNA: TGTGCCAGCAGCGTAGGACTAGCCTACGAGCAGTACTTC.

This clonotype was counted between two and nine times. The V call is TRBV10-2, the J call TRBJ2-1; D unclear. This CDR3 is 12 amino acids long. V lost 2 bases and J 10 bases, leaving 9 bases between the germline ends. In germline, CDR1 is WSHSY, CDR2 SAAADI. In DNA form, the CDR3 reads TGCGCCAGCAGTGAGGGGTTGGGCGAGCAGTTCTTC. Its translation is CASSEGLGEQFF.

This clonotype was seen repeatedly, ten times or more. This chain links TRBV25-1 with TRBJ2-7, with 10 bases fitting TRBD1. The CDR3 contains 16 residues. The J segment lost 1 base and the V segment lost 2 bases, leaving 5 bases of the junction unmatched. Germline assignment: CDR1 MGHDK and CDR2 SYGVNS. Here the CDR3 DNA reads TGTGCCAGCAGTGAAGGGACAGGGGAAAGATCCTACGAGCAGTACTTC. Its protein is CASSEGTGERSYEQYF.

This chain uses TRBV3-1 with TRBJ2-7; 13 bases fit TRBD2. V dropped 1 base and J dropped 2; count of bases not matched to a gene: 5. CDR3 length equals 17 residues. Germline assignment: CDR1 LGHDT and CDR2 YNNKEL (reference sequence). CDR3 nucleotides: TGTGCCAGCAGCCAAGGACTAGCGGGGGGTCTCCCCTACGAGCAGTACTTC. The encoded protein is CASSQGLAGGLPYEQYF.

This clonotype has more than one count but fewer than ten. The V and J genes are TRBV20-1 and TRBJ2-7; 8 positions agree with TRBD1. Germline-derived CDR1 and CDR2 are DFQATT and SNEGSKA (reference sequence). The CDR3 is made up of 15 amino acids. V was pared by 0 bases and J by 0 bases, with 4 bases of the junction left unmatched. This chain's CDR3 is CSARDQQGASYEQYF. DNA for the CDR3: TGCAGTGCTAGAGATCAGCAGGGGGCCTCCTACGAGCAGTACTTC.

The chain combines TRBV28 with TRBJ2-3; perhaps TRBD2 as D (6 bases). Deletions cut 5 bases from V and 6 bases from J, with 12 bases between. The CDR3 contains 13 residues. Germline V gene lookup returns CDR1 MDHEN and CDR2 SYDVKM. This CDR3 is CASSPTSWDTQYF. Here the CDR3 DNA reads TGTGCCAGCAGTCCTACTAGCTGGGATACGCAGTATTTT.

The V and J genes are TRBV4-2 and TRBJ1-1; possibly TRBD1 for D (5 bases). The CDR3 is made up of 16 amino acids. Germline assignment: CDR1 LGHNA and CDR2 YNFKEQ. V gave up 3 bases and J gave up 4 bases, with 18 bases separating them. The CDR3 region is CASSHMTGRYGTEAFF. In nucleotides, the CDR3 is TGTGCCAGCAGCCACATGACGGGACGTTATGGCACTGAAGCTTTCTTT.

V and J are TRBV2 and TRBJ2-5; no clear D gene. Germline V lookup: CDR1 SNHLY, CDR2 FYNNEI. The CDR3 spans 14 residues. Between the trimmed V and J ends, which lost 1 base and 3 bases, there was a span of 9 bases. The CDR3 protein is CASSEGPIEETQYF. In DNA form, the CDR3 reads TGTGCCAGCAGTGAAGGTCCAATTGAAGAGACCCAGTACTTC.

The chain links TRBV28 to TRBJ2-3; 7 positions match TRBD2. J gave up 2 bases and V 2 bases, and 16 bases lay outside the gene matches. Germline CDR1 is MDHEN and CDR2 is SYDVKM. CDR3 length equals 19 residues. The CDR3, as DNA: TGTGCCAGCAGTTTAGACTCCCGAAAGGCTAGCGGAATCACAGATACGCAGTATTTT. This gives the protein CASSLDSRKASGITDTQYF.

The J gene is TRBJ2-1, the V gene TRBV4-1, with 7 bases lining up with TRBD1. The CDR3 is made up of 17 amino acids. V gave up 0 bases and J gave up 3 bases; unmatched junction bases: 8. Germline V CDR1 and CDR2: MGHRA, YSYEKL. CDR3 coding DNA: TGCGCCAGCAGCCAAGAGTTAGGGGGCGAAATCTACAATGAGCAGTTCTTC. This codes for CASSQELGGEIYNEQFF.

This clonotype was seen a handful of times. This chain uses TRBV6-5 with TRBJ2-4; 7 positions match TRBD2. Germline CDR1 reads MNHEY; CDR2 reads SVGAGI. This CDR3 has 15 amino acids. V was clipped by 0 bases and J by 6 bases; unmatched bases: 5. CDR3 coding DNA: TGTGCCAGCAGTTACTCGATGGCTAGCGGAAACATTCAGTACTTC. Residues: CASSYSMASGNIQYF.

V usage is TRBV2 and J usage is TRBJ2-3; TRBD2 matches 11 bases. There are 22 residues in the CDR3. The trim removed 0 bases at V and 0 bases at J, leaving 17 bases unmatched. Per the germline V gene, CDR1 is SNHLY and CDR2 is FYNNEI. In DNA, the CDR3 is TGTGCCAGCAGTGAAGCGCTCAAGTGGATTCCTAGCGGGGGGTCTAGCACAGATACGCAGTATTTT. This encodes CASSEALKWIPSGGSSTDTQYF.

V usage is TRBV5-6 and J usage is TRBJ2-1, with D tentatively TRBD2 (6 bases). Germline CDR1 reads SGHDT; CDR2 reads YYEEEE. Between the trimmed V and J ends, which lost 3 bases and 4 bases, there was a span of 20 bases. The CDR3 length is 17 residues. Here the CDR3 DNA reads TGTGCCAGCAGCTCCGCCTATGGAGGGGCAGGGTACAATGAGCAGTTCTTC. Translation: CASSSAYGGAGYNEQFF.

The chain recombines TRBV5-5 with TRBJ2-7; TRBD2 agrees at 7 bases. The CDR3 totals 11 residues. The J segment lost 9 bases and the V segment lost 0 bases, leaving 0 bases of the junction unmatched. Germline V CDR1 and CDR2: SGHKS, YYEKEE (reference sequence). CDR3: CASSLAGGQYF. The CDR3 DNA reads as TGTGCCAGCAGCTTGGCGGGGGGGCAGTACTTC.

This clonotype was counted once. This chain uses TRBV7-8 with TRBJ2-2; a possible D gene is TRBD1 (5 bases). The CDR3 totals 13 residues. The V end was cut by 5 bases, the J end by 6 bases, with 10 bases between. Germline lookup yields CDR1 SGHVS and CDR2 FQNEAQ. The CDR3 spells CASSPDSSGELFF. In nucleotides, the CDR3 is TGTGCCAGCAGCCCAGACAGTTCCGGGGAGCTGTTTTTT.

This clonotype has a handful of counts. DNA of the CDR3: TGCGCCAGCAGGACTAGTTCAGATACGCAGTATTTT. This sequence encodes CASRTSSDTQYF. The chain is built from TRBV5-1 and TRBJ2-3; possible D gene TRBD2, 6 bases. The germline gives CDR1 SGHRS, CDR2 YFSETQ. The V end was cut by 5 bases, the J end by 4 bases, with 8 bases between. CDR3 length: 12 residues. The full variable domain, its missing parts supplied by reference TRBV5-1 and TRBJ2-3, is KAGVTQTPRYLIKTRGQQVTLSCSPISGHRSVSWYQQTPGQGLQFLFEYFSETQRNKGNFPGRFSGRQFSNSRSEMNVSTLELGDSALYLCASRTSSDTQYFGPGTRLTVL.

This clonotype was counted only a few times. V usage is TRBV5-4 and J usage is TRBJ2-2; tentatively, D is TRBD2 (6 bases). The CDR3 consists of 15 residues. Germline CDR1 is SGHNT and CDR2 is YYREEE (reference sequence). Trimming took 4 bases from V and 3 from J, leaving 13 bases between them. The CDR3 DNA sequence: TGTGCCAGCAGCCCGTGGGGGGTTCACACCGGGGAGCTGTTTTTT. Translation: CASSPWGVHTGELFF.

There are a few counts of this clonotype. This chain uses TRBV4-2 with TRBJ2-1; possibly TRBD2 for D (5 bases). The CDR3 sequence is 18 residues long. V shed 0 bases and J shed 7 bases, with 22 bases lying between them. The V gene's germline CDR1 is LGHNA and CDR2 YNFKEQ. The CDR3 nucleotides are TGTGCCAGCAGCCAAGAACCCCTCGCGAGCGAGGGCTGGAATGAGCAGTTCTTC. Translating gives CASSQEPLASEGWNEQFF.

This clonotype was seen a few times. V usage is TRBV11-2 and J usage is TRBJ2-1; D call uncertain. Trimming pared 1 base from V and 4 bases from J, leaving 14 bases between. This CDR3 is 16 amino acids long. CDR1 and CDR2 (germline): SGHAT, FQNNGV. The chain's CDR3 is CASSLVPAVAYNEQFF. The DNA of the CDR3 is TGTGCCAGCAGCTTAGTCCCGGCAGTCGCGTACAATGAGCAGTTCTTC.